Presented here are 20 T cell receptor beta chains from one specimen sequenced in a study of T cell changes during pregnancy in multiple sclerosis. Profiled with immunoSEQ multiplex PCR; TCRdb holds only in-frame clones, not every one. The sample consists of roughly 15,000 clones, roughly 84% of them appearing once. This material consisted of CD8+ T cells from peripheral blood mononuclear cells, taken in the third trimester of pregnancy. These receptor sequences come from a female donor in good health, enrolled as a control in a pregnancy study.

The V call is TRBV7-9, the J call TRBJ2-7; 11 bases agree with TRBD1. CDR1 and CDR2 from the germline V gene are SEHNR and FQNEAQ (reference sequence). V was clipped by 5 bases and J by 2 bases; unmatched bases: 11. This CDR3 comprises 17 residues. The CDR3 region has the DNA TGTGCCAGCAGCCCGATAGGACAGGGGGCTCATACCTACGAGCAGTACTTC. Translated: CASSPIGQGAHTYEQYF.

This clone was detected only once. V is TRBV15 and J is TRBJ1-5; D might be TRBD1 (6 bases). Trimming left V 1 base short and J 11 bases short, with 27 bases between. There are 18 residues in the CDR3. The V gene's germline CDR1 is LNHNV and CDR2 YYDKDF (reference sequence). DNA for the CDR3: TGTGCCACCAGCAGAGTCGGTGACAGGACGTTCATGGCCCCAGCCCAGCATTTT. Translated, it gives CATSRVGDRTFMAPAQHF.

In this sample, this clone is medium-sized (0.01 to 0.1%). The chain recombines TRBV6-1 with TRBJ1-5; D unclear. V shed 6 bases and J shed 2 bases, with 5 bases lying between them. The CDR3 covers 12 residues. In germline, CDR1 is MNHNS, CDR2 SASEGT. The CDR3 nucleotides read TGTGCCAGCAGGGAGGGCAATCAGCCCCAGCATTTT. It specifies CASREGNQPQHF.

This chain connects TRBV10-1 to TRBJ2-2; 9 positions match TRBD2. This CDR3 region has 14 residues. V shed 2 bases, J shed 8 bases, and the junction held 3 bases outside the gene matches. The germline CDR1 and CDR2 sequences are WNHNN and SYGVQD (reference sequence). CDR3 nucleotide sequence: TGCGCCAGCAGTGAGGGTGGACTAGCGGGGGAGCTGTTTTTT. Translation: CASSEGGLAGELFF.

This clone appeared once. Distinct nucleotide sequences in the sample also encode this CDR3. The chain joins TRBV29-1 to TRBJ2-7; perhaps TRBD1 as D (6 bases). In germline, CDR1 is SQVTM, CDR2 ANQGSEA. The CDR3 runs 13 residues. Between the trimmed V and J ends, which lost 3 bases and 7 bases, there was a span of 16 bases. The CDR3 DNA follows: TGCAGCGTTGATAATGGGGGCCATGGGGAGCAGTACTTC. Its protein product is CSVDNGGHGEQYF.

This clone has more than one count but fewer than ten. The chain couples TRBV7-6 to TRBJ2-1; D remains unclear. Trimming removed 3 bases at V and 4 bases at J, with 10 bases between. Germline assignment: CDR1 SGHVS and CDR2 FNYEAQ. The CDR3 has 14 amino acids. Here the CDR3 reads CASSFGELYNEQFF. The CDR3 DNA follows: TGTGCCAGCAGCTTCGGTGAACTATACAATGAGCAGTTCTTC.

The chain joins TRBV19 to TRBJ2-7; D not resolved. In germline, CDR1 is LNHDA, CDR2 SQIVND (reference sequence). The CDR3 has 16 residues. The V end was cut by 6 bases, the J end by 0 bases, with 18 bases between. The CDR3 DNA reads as TGTGCCAGTAGGATACGAGGAGATACACCCTCCTACGAGCAGTACTTC. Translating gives CASRIRGDTPSYEQYF. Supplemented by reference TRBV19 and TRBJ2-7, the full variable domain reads DGGITQSPKYLFRKEGQNVTLSCEQNLNHDAMYWYRQDPGQGLRLIYYSQIVNDFQKGDIAEGYSVSREKKESFPLTVTSAQKNPTAFYLCASRIRGDTPSYEQYFGPGTRLTVT.

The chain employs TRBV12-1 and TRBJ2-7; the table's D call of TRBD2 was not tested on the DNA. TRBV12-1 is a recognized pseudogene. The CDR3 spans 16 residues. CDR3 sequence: CASSANRAISSYEQYF. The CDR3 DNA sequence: TGTGCCAGCAGCGCCAATCGAGCGATCAGCTCCTACGAGCAGTACTTC.

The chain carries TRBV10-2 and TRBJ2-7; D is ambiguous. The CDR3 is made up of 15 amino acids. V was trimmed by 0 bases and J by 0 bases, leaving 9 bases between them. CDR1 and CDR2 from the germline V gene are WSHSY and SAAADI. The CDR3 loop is CASSESGRSSYEQYF. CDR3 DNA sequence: TGCGCCAGCAGTGAGTCGGGCAGAAGCTCCTACGAGCAGTACTTC.

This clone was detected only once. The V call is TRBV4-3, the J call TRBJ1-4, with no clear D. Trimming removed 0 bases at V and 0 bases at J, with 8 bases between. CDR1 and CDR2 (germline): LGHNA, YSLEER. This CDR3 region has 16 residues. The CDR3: CASSQDVDTTNEKLFF. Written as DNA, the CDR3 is TGCGCCAGCAGCCAAGACGTTGACACAACTAATGAAAAACTGTTTTTT.

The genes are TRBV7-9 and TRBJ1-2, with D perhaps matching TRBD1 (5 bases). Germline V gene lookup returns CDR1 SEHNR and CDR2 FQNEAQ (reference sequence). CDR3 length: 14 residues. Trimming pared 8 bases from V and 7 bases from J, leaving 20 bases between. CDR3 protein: CASYNFTGRGGYTF. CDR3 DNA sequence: TGTGCCAGCTATAACTTTACAGGACGTGGTGGCTACACCTTC.

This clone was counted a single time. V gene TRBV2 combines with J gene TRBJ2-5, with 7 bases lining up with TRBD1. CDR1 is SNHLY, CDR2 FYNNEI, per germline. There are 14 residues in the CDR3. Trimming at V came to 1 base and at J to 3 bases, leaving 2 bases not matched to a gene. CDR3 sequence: CASSEGGTEETQYF. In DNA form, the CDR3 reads TGTGCCAGCAGTGAAGGGGGGACAGAAGAGACCCAGTACTTC.

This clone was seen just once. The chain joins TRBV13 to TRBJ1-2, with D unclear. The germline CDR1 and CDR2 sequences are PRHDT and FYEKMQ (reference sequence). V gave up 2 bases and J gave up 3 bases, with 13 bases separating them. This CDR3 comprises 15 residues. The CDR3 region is CASSLRIRGDYGYTF. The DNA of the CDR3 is TGTGCCAGCAGCTTACGGATTCGGGGAGACTATGGCTACACCTTC.

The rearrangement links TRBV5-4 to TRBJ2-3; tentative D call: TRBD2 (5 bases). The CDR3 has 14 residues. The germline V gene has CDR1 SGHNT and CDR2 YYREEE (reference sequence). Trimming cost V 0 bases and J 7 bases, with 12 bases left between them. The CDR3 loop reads CASSLDLLENTQYF. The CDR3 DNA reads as TGTGCCAGCAGCTTGGACTTACTAGAAAATACGCAGTATTTT.

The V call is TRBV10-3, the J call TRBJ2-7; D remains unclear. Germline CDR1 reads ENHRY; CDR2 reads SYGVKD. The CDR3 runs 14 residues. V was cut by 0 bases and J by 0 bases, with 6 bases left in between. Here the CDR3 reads CAISESSFSYEQYF. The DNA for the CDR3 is TGTGCCATCAGTGAGTCATCGTTCTCCTACGAGCAGTACTTC.

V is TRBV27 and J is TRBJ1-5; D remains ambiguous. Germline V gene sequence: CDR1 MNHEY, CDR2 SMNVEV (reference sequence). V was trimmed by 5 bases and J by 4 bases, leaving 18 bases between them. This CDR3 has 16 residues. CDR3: CASSPRRGAPNQPQHF. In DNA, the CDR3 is TGTGCCAGCAGTCCTCGCCGGGGAGCTCCTAATCAGCCCCAGCATTTT.

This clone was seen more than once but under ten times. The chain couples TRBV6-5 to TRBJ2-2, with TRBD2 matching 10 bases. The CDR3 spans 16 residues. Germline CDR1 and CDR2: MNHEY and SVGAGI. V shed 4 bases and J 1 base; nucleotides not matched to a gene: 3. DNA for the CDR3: TGTGCCAGCAGTTTTTGGACTAGCGGGAACACCGGGGAGCTGTTTTTT. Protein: CASSFWTSGNTGELFF.

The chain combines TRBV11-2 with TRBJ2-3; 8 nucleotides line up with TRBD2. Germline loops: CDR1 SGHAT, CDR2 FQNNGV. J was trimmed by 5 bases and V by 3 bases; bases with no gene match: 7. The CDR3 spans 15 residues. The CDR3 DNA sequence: TGTGCCAGCAGCTTGCTCGGGAGGGCCATAGATACGCAGTATTTT. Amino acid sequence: CASSLLGRAIDTQYF.

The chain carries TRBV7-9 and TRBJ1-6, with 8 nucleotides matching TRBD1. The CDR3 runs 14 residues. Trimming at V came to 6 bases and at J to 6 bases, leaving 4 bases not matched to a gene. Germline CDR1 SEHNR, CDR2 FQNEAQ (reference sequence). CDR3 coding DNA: TGTGCCAGCAGACCGGGACAGGCTAATTCACCCCTCCACTTT. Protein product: CASRPGQANSPLHF.

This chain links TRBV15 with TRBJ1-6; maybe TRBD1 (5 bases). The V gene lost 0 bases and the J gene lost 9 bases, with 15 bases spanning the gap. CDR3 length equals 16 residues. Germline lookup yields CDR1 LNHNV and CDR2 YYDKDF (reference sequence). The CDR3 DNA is TGTGCCACCAGCAGAGATCACGCACAGGAGGGTTCACCCCTCCACTTT. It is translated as CATSRDHAQEGSPLHF.